The subject of this entry is one T cell receptor beta chain. Antigen: not known. The CDR3 loop spans 14 amino acids. V was pared by 6 bases and J by 2 bases, with 11 bases between. From germline, CDR1 is LNHDA and CDR2 SQIVND (reference sequence). This sample is drawn from a study of T cell clonotyping in hematopoietic cell transplantation. Study outcomes and limitations: Recipient TCR diversity dropped after transplant; expanded clonotypes rose from day 30 to 180.

The repertoire was sequenced with immunoSEQ multiplex PCR; TCRdb's copy has only in-frame clones and lacks some. The data contain around 16,000 clones, 85% to 90% of them seen just once; the ten biggest clones take up 2.7%. The sequencing input was peripheral blood mononuclear cells. The source of this sequence is a man aged 50 or older in good health. Some clones in this sample may be carry-over from other donors' samples. The chain recombines TRBV19 with TRBJ1-5; D is uncertain. The CDR3 protein is CASSSTNRNQPQHF. The CDR3 DNA reads as TGTGCCAGTAGCAGTACAAATCGCAATCAGCCCCAGCATTTT.